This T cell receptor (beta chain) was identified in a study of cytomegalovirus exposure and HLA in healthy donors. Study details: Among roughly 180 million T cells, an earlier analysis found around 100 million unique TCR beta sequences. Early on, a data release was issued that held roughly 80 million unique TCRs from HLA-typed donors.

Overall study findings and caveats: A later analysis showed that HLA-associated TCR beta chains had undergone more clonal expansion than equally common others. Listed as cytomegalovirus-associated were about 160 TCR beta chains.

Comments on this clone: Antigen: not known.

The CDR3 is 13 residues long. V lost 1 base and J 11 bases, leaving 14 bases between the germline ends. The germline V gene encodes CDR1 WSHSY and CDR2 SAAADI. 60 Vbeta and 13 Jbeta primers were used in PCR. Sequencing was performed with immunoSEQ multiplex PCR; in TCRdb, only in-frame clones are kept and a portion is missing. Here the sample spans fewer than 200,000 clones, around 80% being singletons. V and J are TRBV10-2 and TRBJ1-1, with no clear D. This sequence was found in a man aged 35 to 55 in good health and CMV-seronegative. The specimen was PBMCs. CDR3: CASSEFNSGTAFF. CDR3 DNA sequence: TGCGCCAGCAGTGAGTTCAACAGTGGAACGGCTTTCTTT.